The 6 T cell receptor beta chains in this list originate from one sample, sequenced in a study of blood T cell repertoires in COVID-19. Here immunoSEQ multiplex PCR was the method, and the copy in TCRdb shows in-frame clones only, minus some. The sample holds 70,000 or so clones, more than 90% seen once. Sequencing was done on a sample of peripheral blood. The receptors here all came from a human donor in a cohort sampled during active COVID-19.

The DNA for the CDR3 is TGCGCCAGCAGCTTGGCAGGGTCTGGGGCCAACGTCCTGACTTTC. Translated: CASSLAGSGANVLTF. The J gene is TRBJ2-6, the V gene TRBV5-1; perhaps TRBD1 as D (5 bases). The CDR3 is made up of 15 amino acids. V lost 0 bases, J lost 1 base, and 5 bases lay in between. Germline V lookup: CDR1 SGHRS, CDR2 YFSETQ.

This chain links TRBV4-1 with TRBJ2-4; D is uncertain. Germline CDR1 MGHRA, CDR2 YSYEKL. The V end was cut by 1 base, the J end by 6 bases, with 10 bases between. The CDR3 sequence is 14 residues long. The CDR3 region is CASSQGPPGNIQYF. The CDR3 DNA follows: TGCGCCAGCAGCCAAGGGCCTCCTGGAAACATTCAGTACTTC.

This clone showed up just once. V is TRBV5-1 and J is TRBJ1-2, with 7 bases fitting TRBD1. After removal of 0 bases from V and 4 bases from J, the junction contained 12 bases not matched to a gene. The germline gives CDR1 SGHRS, CDR2 YFSETQ. The length of the CDR3 is 17 residues. The CDR3 loop reads CASSLGRDRYFSYGYTF. CDR3 sequence (DNA): TGCGCCAGCAGCTTGGGCCGGGACAGATATTTCAGCTATGGCTACACCTTC.

The chain employs TRBV4-3 and TRBJ2-7; no clear D. There are 15 residues in the CDR3. The germline V and J ends were trimmed by 1 base and 3 bases, with 13 bases remaining between them. Germline V gene lookup returns CDR1 LGHNA and CDR2 YSLEER. The DNA for the CDR3 is TGCGCCAGCAGCCAAGGGCCAGGTCTCATCTACGAGCAGTACTTC. It translates to CASSQGPGLIYEQYF.

This chain links TRBV25-1 with TRBJ2-6; D is unresolved. V was cut by 3 bases and J by 4 bases, with 10 bases left in between. CDR1 is MGHDK and CDR2 is SYGVNS in the germline V gene. The CDR3 loop spans 15 amino acids. CDR3: CASSDTSKGANVLTF. The CDR3 DNA sequence: TGTGCCAGCAGTGATACTTCTAAAGGGGCCAACGTCCTGACTTTC.

This clone was counted only a few times. The chain has TRBV30 and TRBJ1-4; no reliable D call. The CDR3 has 15 residues. Germline V gene lookup returns CDR1 GTSNPN and CDR2 SVGIG (reference sequence). Trimming left V 3 bases short and J 2 bases short, with 13 bases between. This CDR3 reads CAWSGVIKTNEKLFF. CDR3 DNA: TGTGCCTGGAGCGGGGTAATCAAGACTAATGAAAAACTGTTTTTT.